This is a list of T cell receptor beta chains from one sample in a study of cytomegalovirus exposure and HLA in healthy donors. Repertoires were generated with immunoSEQ multiplex PCR, while TCRdb's copy carries only in-frame clones and drops some. The sample lists 100,000 to 120,000 clones, roughly 79% occurring once. Sequenced sample: PBMCs. These receptors were obtained from a man aged 40-49 years in good health and CMV-seronegative. Each CDR3 is given without its conserved first and last residue. The order of the fields is CDR3 protein, V gene, clone size, J gene. Part of the rows lack a size; the others show once, few, many or a class for expanded clones.

cdr3_aa: SAPTDTATEAF; v_call: TRBV29-1; clone_size: -; j_call: TRBJ1-1
cdr3_aa: ASRGAGPGNTIY; v_call: TRBV5-8; clone_size: -; j_call: TRBJ1-3
cdr3_aa: ASSSVSGGYNEQF; v_call: TRBV7-9; clone_size: -; j_call: TRBJ2-1
cdr3_aa: ASIARQGSNQPQH; v_call: TRBV2; clone_size: once; j_call: TRBJ1-5
cdr3_aa: ASSYSGSDEQY; v_call: TRBV6-5; clone_size: -; j_call: TRBJ2-7
cdr3_aa: ASSRTYNEQF; v_call: TRBV2; clone_size: -; j_call: TRBJ2-1
cdr3_aa: ASTNRDRETEAF; v_call: TRBV5-6; clone_size: -; j_call: TRBJ1-1
cdr3_aa: ASLFSGGLETEAF; v_call: TRBV19; clone_size: -; j_call: TRBJ1-1
cdr3_aa: ASSRTGGGTEAF; v_call: TRBV27; clone_size: once; j_call: TRBJ1-1
cdr3_aa: ASSAKQGYT; v_call: TRBV4-1; clone_size: few; j_call: TRBJ1-2
cdr3_aa: ASSPEQGAAYQPQH; v_call: TRBV2; clone_size: -; j_call: TRBJ1-5
cdr3_aa: ASSAPSGSGETQY; v_call: TRBV9; clone_size: few; j_call: TRBJ2-5
cdr3_aa: ASSQTGGARGANVLT; v_call: TRBV5-1; clone_size: once; j_call: TRBJ2-6
cdr3_aa: ASSARGQGEKLF; v_call: TRBV13; clone_size: few; j_call: TRBJ1-4
cdr3_aa: ASSQELAGEAGELF; v_call: TRBV14; clone_size: -; j_call: TRBJ2-2
cdr3_aa: ASSNPQGSYNEQF; v_call: TRBV21-1; clone_size: -; j_call: TRBJ2-1
cdr3_aa: ASSYRTGLQETQY; v_call: TRBV6-6; clone_size: -; j_call: TRBJ2-5
cdr3_aa: ASRPYRGQPNQPQH; v_call: TRBV19; clone_size: -; j_call: TRBJ1-5
cdr3_aa: ASNEQGTGNTIY; v_call: TRBV19; clone_size: -; j_call: TRBJ1-3
cdr3_aa: ASSLNDLVPGELF; v_call: TRBV7-8; clone_size: -; j_call: TRBJ2-2
cdr3_aa: ASSVAGAAGELF; v_call: TRBV9; clone_size: -; j_call: TRBJ2-2
cdr3_aa: ASSGGLSNEKLF; v_call: TRBV5-1; clone_size: -; j_call: TRBJ1-4
cdr3_aa: ASSLEGREGTGLYEQY; v_call: TRBV11-3; clone_size: -; j_call: TRBJ2-7
cdr3_aa: ASSLAGGFSNQPQH; v_call: TRBV5-6; clone_size: -; j_call: TRBJ1-5
cdr3_aa: ASSLAGADQPQH; v_call: TRBV7-2; clone_size: -; j_call: TRBJ1-5
cdr3_aa: ASSETVHTQY; v_call: TRBV6-1; clone_size: few; j_call: TRBJ2-3
cdr3_aa: ASRGAGTRTDTQY; v_call: TRBV7-9; clone_size: -; j_call: TRBJ2-3
cdr3_aa: ASSEARGLAVEETQY; v_call: TRBV2; clone_size: -; j_call: TRBJ2-5
cdr3_aa: ASSQALLQYSAQY; v_call: TRBV4-2; clone_size: -; j_call: TRBJ2-3
cdr3_aa: ASRLQVNTEAF; v_call: TRBV5-6; clone_size: -; j_call: TRBJ1-1
cdr3_aa: ASSPRREDNEQF; v_call: TRBV4-1; clone_size: once; j_call: TRBJ2-1
cdr3_aa: ASRYGQGPSPLH; v_call: TRBV6-6; clone_size: -; j_call: TRBJ1-6
cdr3_aa: ASSSLTRPGDYGYT; v_call: TRBV27; clone_size: -; j_call: TRBJ1-2
cdr3_aa: ASSLRQNNSPLH; v_call: TRBV7-6; clone_size: -; j_call: TRBJ1-6
cdr3_aa: ASSPFRWDRGSGELF; v_call: TRBV11-3; clone_size: -; j_call: TRBJ2-2
cdr3_aa: ASRDRGLTEAF; v_call: TRBV6-1; clone_size: -; j_call: TRBJ1-1
cdr3_aa: AGQGQLNTEAF; v_call: TRBV2; clone_size: once; j_call: TRBJ1-1
cdr3_aa: ASSVGGRGTGELF; v_call: TRBV28; clone_size: -; j_call: TRBJ2-2
cdr3_aa: ASSIGTGFYEQY; v_call: TRBV19; clone_size: once; j_call: TRBJ2-7
cdr3_aa: ASSESGVGNQPQH; v_call: TRBV6-1; clone_size: -; j_call: TRBJ1-5
cdr3_aa: ATTQGTSGNTIY; v_call: TRBV7-9; clone_size: many; j_call: TRBJ1-3
cdr3_aa: ASSPWVRAETEAF; v_call: TRBV4-1; clone_size: -; j_call: TRBJ1-1
cdr3_aa: ASTRGQLNTEAF; v_call: TRBV5-8; clone_size: -; j_call: TRBJ1-1
cdr3_aa: ASRDVDRDEQY; v_call: TRBV5-1; clone_size: -; j_call: -
cdr3_aa: ASGTGRANEKLF; v_call: TRBV19; clone_size: few; j_call: TRBJ1-4
cdr3_aa: AWSVSLIRGRATEAF; v_call: TRBV30; clone_size: -; j_call: TRBJ1-1
cdr3_aa: ASSPDRVNEKLF; v_call: TRBV4-1; clone_size: -; j_call: TRBJ1-4
cdr3_aa: ASRGQGAGDYGYT; v_call: TRBV6-5; clone_size: few; j_call: TRBJ1-2
cdr3_aa: ASSLIPISGTSSYEQY; v_call: TRBV28; clone_size: -; j_call: TRBJ2-7
cdr3_aa: SVTVPTGNTIY; v_call: TRBV29-1; clone_size: -; j_call: TRBJ1-3
cdr3_aa: ASSFGTGIYEQY; v_call: TRBV5-1; clone_size: few; j_call: TRBJ2-7
cdr3_aa: ASSQLPPVGNQPQH; v_call: TRBV4-1; clone_size: -; j_call: TRBJ1-5